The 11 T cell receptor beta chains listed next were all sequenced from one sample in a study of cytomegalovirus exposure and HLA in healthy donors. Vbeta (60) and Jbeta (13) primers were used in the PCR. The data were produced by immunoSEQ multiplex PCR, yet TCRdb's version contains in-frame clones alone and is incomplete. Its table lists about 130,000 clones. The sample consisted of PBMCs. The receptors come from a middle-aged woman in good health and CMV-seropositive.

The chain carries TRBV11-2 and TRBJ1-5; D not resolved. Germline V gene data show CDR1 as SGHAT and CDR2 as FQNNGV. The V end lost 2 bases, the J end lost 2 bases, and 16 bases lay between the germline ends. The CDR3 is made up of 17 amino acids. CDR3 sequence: CASSLSNHGFGNQPQHF. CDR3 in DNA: TGTGCCAGCAGCTTATCTAACCACGGGTTTGGCAATCAGCCCCAGCATTTT.

In DNA, the CDR3 is TGTGCCACCAGCAGCGGCTTCGGGGGGGGCTCTGGAAACACCATATATTTT. Translation gives CATSSGFGGGSGNTIYF. The chain combines TRBV15 with TRBJ1-3, with D possibly being TRBD1 (5 bases). V shed 3 bases and J shed 0 bases, with 15 bases lying between them. The germline gives CDR1 LNHNV, CDR2 YYDKDF (reference sequence). The CDR3 is 17 amino acids.

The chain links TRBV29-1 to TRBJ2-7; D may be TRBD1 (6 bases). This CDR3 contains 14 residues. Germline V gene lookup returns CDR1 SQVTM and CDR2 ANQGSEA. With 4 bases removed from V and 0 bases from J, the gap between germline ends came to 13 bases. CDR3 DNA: TGCAGCGTTGCCCGGGACACCGGCTCCTACGAGCAGTACTTC. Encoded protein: CSVARDTGSYEQYF.

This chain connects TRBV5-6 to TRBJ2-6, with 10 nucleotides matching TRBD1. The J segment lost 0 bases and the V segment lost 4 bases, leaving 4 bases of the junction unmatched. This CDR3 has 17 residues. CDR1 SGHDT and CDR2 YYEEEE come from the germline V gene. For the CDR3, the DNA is TGTGCCAGCAGCCCCGGGACAGGGGTCTCTGGGGCCAACGTCCTGACTTTC. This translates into CASSPGTGVSGANVLTF.

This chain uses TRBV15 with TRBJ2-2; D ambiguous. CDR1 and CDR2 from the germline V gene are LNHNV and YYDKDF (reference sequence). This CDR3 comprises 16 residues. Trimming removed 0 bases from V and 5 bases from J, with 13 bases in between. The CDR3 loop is CATSRDLAGGTGELFF. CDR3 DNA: TGTGCCACCAGCAGAGATTTGGCAGGTGGGACCGGGGAGCTGTTTTTT. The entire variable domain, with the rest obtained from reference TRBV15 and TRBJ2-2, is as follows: DAMVIQNPRYQVTQFGKPVTLSCSQTLNHNVMYWYQQKSSQAPKLLFHYYDKDFNNEADTPDNFQSRRPNTSFCFLDIRSPGLGDTAMYLCATSRDLAGGTGELFFGEGSRLTVL.

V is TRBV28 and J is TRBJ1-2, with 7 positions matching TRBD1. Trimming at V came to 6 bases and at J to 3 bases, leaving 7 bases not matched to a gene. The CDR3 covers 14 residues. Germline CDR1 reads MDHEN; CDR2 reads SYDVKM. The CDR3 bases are TGTGCCAGCAGCTCCGGGACAGTATACTATGGCTACACCTTC. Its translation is CASSSGTVYYGYTF.

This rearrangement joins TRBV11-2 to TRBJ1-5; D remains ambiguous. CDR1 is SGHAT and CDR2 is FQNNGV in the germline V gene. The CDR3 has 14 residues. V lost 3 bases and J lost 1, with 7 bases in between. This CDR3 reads CASSFGESNQPQHF. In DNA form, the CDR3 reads TGTGCCAGCAGCTTTGGAGAGAGCAATCAGCCCCAGCATTTT.

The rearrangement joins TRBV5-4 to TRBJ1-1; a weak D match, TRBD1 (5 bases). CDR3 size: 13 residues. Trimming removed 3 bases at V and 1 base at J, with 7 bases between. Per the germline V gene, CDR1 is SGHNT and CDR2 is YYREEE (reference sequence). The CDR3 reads CASSYDRNTEAFF. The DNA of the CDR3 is TGTGCCAGCAGCTACGACAGGAACACTGAAGCTTTCTTT.

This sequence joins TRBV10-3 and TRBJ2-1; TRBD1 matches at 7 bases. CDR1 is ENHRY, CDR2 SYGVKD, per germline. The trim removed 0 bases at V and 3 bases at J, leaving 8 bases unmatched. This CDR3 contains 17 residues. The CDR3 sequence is CAISESEWDRDYNEQFF. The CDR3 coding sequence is TGTGCCATCAGTGAGTCGGAGTGGGACAGAGACTACAATGAGCAGTTCTTC.

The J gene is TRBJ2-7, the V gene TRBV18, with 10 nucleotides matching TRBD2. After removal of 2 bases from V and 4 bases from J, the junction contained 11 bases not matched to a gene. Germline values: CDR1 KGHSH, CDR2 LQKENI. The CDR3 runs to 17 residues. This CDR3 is CASSPGLAGVVVYEQYF. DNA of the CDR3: TGTGCCAGCTCACCAGGGCTAGCGGGAGTGGTCGTGTACGAGCAGTACTTC.

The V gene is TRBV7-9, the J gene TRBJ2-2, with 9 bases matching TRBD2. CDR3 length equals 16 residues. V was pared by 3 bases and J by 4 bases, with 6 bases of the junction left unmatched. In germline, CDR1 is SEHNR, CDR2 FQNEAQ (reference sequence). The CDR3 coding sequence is TGTGCCAGCAGCTTGTTAGCGGGAGTGAGCACCGGGGAGCTGTTTTTT. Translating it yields CASSLLAGVSTGELFF.